This T cell receptor beta chain came from a study of blood T cell repertoires in COVID-19. Study context: Sites in the United States, Italy and Spain provided acute and convalescent COVID-19 samples. The cDNA or gDNA used as material had been derived from T cells, B-cell-depleted T cells, or PBMCs.

Looked up from germline, CDR1 is LNHDA and CDR2 is SQIVND (reference sequence). V was pared by 11 bases and J by 4 bases, with 21 bases between. CDR3 size: 16 residues. How the authors handled the data: Amplifying reference gene primers gave estimates of nucleated cell counts. The table came from immunoSEQ multiplex PCR; TCRdb's copy has only in-frame clones and leaves some out. That table furnishes V, J and clone size, whereas the DNA furnished D and trimming. Found here are 90,000 to 120,000 clones, around 83% of them singletons; the top ten hold under 2.5%. The chain has TRBV19 and TRBJ1-6, with D possibly matching TRBD1 (5 bases). The origin of this receptor is a human donor in a cohort sampled during active COVID-19. The sequencing sample was made of peripheral blood. CDR3 region: CAVGPSGGAYNSPLHF. The CDR3 DNA is TGTGCCGTGGGACCTAGCGGTGGCGCTTATAATTCACCCCTCCACTTT.